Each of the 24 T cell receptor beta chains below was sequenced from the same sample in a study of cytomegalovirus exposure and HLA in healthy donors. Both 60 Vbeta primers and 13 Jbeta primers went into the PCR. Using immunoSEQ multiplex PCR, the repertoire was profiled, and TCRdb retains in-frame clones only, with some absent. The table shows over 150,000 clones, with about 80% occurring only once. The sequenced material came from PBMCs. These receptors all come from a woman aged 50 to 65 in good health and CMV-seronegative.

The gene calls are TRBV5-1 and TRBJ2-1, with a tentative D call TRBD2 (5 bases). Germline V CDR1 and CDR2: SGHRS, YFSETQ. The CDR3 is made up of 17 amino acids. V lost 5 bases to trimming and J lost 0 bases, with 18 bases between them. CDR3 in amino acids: CASSGRLAPGSYNEQFF. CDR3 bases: TGCGCCAGCAGTGGCAGGCTAGCTCCAGGCTCCTACAATGAGCAGTTCTTC.

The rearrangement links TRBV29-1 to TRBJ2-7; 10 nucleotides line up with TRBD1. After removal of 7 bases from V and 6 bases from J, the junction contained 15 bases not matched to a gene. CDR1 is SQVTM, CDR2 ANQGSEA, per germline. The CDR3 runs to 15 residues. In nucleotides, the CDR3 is TGCAGCGGTCTGACCGGGACAGGGGCGTCGTCCGAGCAGTACTTC. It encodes CSGLTGTGASSEQYF.

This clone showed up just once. The CDR3 region has the DNA TGTGCCAGCAGTGACGACACCGCGGGGGTTGATACGCAGTATTTT. As protein: CASSDDTAGVDTQYF. The rearrangement joins TRBV6-4 to TRBJ2-3, with 7 bases lining up with TRBD2. V trimming: 2 bases; J trimming: 6 bases; junction bases outside the gene matches: 8. CDR1 MRHNA and CDR2 SNTAGT come from the germline V gene. The CDR3 covers 15 residues.

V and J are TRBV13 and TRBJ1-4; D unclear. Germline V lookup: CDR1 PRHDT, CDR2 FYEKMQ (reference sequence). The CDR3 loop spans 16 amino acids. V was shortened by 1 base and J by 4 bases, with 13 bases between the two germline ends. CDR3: CASSLERGLGNEKLFF. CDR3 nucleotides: TGTGCCAGCAGCTTAGAACGGGGATTGGGTAATGAAAAACTGTTTTTT.

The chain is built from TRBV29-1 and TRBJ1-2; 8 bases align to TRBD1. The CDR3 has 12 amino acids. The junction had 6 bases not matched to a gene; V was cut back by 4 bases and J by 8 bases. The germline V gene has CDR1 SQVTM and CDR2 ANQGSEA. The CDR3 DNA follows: TGCAGCGTTGGACAGGGGAGTGACGGCTACACCTTC. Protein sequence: CSVGQGSDGYTF.

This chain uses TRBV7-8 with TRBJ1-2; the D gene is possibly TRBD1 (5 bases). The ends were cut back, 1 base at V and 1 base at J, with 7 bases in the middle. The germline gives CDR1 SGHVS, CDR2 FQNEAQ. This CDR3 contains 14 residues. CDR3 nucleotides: TGTGCCAGCAGCTTAGGGACAATTAACTATGGCTACACCTTC. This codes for CASSLGTINYGYTF.

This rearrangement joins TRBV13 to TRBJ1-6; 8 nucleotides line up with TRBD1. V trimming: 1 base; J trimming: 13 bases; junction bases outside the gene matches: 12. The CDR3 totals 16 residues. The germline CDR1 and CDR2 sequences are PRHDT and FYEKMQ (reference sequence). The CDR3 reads CASSLAQGAPEEPLHF. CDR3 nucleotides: TGTGCCAGCAGCTTAGCTCAGGGGGCCCCGGAGGAGCCCCTCCACTTT.

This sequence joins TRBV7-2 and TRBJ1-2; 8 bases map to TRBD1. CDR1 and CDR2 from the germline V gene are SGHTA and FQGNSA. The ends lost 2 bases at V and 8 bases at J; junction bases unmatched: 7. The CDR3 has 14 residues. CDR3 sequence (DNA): TGTGCCAGCAGCTTATCAGGGGGCGCGAGGGGCTACACCTTC. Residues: CASSLSGGARGYTF.

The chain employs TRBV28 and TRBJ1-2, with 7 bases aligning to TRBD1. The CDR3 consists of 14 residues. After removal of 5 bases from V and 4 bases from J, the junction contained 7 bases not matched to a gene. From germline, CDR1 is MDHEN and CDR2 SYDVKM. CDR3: CASSRRTGLYGYTF. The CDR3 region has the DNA TGTGCCAGCAGTCGTCGGACAGGCCTCTATGGCTACACCTTC.

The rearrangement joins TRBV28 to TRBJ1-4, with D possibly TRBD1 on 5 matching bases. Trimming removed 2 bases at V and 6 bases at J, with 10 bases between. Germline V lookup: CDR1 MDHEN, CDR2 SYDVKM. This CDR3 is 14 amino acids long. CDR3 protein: CASSLGAGYEKLFF. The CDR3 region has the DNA TGTGCCAGCAGTTTAGGGGCAGGGTATGAAAAACTGTTTTTT. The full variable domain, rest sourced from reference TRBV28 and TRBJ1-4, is DVKVTQSSRYLVKRTGEKVFLECVQDMDHENMFWYRQDPGLGLRLIYFSYDVKMKEKGDIPEGYSVSREKKERFSLILESASTNQTSMYLCASSLGAGYEKLFFGSGTQLSVL.

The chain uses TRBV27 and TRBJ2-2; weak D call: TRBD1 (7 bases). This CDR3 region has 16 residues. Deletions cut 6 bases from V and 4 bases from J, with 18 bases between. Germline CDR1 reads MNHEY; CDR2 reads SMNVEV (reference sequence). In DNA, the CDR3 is TGTGCCAGCAGCCCTAAACTCAGGGGGGTCACCGGGGAGCTGTTTTTT. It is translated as CASSPKLRGVTGELFF.

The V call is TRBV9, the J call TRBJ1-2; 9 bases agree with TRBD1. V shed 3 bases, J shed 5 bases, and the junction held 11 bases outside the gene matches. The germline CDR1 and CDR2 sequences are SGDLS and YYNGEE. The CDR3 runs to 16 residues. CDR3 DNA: TGTGCCAGCAGCGGCGTCCGGGACAGGGACCTATATGGCTACACCTTC. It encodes CASSGVRDRDLYGYTF.

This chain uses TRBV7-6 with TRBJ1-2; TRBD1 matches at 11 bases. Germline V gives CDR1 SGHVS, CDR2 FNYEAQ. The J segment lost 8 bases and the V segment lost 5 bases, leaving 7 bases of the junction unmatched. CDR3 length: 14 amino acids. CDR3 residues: CASSLPGQGVGYTF. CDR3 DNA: TGTGCCAGCAGCCTACCGGGACAGGGGGTCGGCTACACCTTC.

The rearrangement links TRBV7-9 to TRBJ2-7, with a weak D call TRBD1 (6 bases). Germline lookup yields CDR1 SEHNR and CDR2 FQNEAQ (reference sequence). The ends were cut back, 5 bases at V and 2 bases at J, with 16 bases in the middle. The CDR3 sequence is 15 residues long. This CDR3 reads CASSHSLAGAYEQYF. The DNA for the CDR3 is TGTGCCAGCAGCCATAGTCTTGCAGGGGCCTACGAGCAGTACTTC. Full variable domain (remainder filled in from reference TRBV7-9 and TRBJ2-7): DTGVSQNPRHKITKRGQNVTFRCDPISEHNRLYWYRQTLGQGPEFLTYFQNEAQLEKSRLLSDRFSAERPKGSFSTLEIQRTEQGDSAMYLCASSHSLAGAYEQYFGPGTRLTVT.

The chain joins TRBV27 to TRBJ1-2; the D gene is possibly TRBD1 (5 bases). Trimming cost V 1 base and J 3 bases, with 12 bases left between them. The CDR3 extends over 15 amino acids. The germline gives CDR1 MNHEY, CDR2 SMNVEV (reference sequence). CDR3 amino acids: CASSLFGGDYYGYTF. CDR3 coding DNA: TGTGCCAGCAGTTTATTTGGGGGGGATTACTATGGCTACACCTTC.

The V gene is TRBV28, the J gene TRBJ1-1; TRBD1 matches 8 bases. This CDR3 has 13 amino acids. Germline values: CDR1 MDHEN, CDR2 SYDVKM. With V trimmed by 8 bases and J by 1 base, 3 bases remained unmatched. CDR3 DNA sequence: TGTGCCAGCTCACAGGGGGGGAACACTGAAGCTTTCTTT. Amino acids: CASSQGGNTEAFF.

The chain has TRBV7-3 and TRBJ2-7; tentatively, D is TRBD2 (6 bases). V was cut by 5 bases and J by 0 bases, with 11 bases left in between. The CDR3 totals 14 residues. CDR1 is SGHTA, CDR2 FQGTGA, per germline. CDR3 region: CASSPGLNSYEQYF. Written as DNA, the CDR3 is TGTGCCAGCAGCCCGGGACTGAACTCCTACGAGCAGTACTTC.

CDR3 DNA: TGTGCCAGCAGTCTGCATACTAGCGGCACAGATACGCAGTATTTT. It specifies CASSLHTSGTDTQYF. This rearrangement joins TRBV27 to TRBJ2-3, with 7 bases matching TRBD2. Trimming took 5 bases from V and 1 from J; bases not matched to a gene: 6. The length of the CDR3 is 15 residues. Germline values: CDR1 MNHEY, CDR2 SMNVEV (reference sequence).

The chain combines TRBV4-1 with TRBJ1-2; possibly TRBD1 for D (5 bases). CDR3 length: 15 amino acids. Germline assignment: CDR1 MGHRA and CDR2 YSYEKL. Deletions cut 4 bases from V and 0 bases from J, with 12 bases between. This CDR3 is CASSRGTGANYGYTF. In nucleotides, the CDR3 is TGCGCCAGCAGCCGGGGTACAGGTGCTAACTATGGCTACACCTTC.

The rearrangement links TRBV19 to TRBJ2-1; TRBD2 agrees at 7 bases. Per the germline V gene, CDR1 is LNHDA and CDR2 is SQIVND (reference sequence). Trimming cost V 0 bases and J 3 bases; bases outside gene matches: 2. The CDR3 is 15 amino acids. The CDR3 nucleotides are TGTGCCAGTAGTATAGAGGGGGGGTTCTACAATGAGCAGTTCTTC. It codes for CASSIEGGFYNEQFF.

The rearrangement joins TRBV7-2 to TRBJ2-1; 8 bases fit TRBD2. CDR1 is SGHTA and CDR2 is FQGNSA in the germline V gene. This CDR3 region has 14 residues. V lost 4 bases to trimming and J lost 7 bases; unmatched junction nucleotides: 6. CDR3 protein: CASSSGGAWNEQFF. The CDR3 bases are TGTGCCAGCAGCTCGGGGGGGGCTTGGAATGAGCAGTTCTTC.

The CDR3 reads CASSEYFSFEQFF. CDR3 in DNA: TGTGCCAGCAGTGAATATTTTAGTTTTGAGCAGTTCTTC. The chain recombines TRBV25-1 with TRBJ2-1, with D unresolved. Trimming stripped 0 bases from V and 9 bases from J, with 9 bases between. Germline V gene lookup returns CDR1 MGHDK and CDR2 SYGVNS. The CDR3 loop spans 13 amino acids.

The CDR3 DNA sequence: TGTGCCAGCAGCCAAGGGCTTAATCAGCCCCAGCATTTT. This translates into CASSQGLNQPQHF. The chain employs TRBV14 and TRBJ1-5; no reliable D call. V lost 1 base and J 4 bases, leaving 5 bases between the germline ends. Looked up from germline, CDR1 is SGHDN and CDR2 is FVKESK. The CDR3 totals 13 residues.

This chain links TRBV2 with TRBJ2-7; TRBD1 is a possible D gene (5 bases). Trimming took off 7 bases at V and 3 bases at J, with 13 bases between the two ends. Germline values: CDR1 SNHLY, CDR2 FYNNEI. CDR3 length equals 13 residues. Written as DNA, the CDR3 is TGTGCCAGCAATCAGGGCCGTTACTACGAGCAGTACTTC. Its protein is CASNQGRYYEQYF.